The present TCR beta chain was sequenced within a study of PD-1 blockade in classical Hodgkin lymphoma. Here immunoSEQ multiplex PCR was the method, and the copy in TCRdb shows in-frame clones only, minus some. Here the sample spans approximately 20,000 clones, roughly four fifths being singletons. The time point was: newly diagnosed, previously untreated cHL patient sample. The study purified CD4+ T cells from thawed PBMCs using magnetic negative selection. Sequences were obtained from CD4+ T cells from blood. The source of this sequence is a human donor with classical Hodgkin lymphoma.

CDR3 DNA sequence: TGTGCCATCAGTGAGGGCAGGGTCGAGGAGCAGTACTTC. Its translation is CAISEGRVEEQYF. The chain links TRBV10-3 to TRBJ2-7, with a tentative D call TRBD1 (5 bases). V was cut by 2 bases and J by 7 bases, with 12 bases left in between. In germline, CDR1 is ENHRY, CDR2 SYGVKD. This CDR3 has 13 amino acids.